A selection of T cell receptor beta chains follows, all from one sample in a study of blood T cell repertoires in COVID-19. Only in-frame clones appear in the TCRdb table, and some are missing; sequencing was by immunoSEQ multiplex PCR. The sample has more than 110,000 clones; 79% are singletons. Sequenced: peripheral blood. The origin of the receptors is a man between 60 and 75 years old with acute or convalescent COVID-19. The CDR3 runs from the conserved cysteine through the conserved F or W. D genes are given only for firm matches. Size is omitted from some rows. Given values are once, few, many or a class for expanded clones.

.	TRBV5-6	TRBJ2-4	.	TGTGCCAGCAGCTTGCTTGCGGGGCTAGCCAAAAACATTCAGTACTTC	CASSLLAGLAKNIQYF
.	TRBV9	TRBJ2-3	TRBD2	TGTGCCAGCAGCAGCCCTCATACGGGAGGGTTCACAGATACGCAGTATTTT	CASSSPHTGGFTDTQYF
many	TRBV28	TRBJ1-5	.	TGTGCCAGCAGTTTATTGCCAGTCTATCAGCCCCAGCATTTT	CASSLLPVYQPQHF
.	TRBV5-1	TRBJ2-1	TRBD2	TGCGCCAGCAGCGTAGGACTAGCGAGGAATGAGCAGTTCTTC	CASSVGLARNEQFF
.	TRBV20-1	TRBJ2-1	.	TGCAGTGCTAGCATCAGGGCTGAGCAGTTCTTC	CSASIRAEQFF
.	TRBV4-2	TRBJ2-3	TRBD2	TGTGCCAGCAGCCAAGAAACGGGAGGGACCACAGATACGCAGTATTTT	CASSQETGGTTDTQYF
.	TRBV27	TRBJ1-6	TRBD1	TGTGCCAGCAGTTTTACAGGGGCACCCCTCCACTTT	CASSFTGAPLHF
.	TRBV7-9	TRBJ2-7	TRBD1	TGTGCCAGCAGTTCCACCGGGACAGGGCAACACGAGCAGTACTTC	CASSSTGTGQHEQYF
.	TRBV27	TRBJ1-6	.	TGTGCCAGCACGAGAGATACCTATAATTCACCCCTCCACTTT	CASTRDTYNSPLHF
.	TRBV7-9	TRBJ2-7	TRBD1	TGTGCCAGCAGCTTAGGGACAGGTAAAGAGCAGTACTTC	CASSLGTGKEQYF
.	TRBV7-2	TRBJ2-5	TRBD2	TGTGCCAGCAGCTCCACAGGACTAGATAAACAGACCCAGTACTTC	CASSSTGLDKQTQYF
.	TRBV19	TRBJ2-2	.	TGTGCCAGTAGTATAGCAACCGGGGAGCTGTTTTTT	CASSIATGELFF
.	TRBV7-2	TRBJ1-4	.	TGTGCCAGCAGTTACAGGGCAGGTAGTGAAAAACTGTTTTTT	CASSYRAGSEKLFF
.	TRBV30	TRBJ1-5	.	TGTGCCTGGAGTGAACAGGGCAATCAGCCCCAGCATTTT	CAWSEQGNQPQHF
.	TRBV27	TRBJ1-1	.	TGTGCCAGCAGTTTTCGGTCAATGAACACTGAAGCTTTCTTT	CASSFRSMNTEAFF
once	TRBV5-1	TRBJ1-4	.	TGCGCCAGCAGCTTGCAGGGGCTGGTTAATGAAAAACTGTTTTTT	CASSLQGLVNEKLFF
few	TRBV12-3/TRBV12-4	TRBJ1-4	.	TGTGCCAGCAGAACGACAGGAAACGAAAAACTGTTTTTT	CASRTTGNEKLFF
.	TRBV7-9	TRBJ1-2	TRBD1	TGTGCCAGCAGCTCTCGAACAGGGGGTAGTGACGGCTACACCTTC	CASSSRTGGSDGYTF
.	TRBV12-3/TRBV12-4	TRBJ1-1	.	TGTGCCAGCAGTTTCGGGGGACGGACTGAAGCTTTCTTT	CASSFGGRTEAFF
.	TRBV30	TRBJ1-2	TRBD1	TGTGCCTGGAGTGTCAACAGGGGGCGAGGCTACACCTTC	CAWSVNRGRGYTF
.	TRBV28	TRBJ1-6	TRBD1	TGTGCCAGCAGTTTGGCCCGATCGACAGGGCCTATCTCACCCCTCCACTTT	CASSLARSTGPISPLHF
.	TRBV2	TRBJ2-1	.	TGTGCCAGCTCTCAACAGGCCTCAGGAGGGGATGAGCAGTTCTTC	CASSQQASGGDEQFF
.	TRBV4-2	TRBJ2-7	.	TGTGCCAGCAGCCAAGATCGGGGAGCCTACGAGCAGTACTTC	CASSQDRGAYEQYF
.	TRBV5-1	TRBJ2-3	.	TGCGCCAGCAGCTTGGGTCCGGGTTCAGATACGCAGTATTTT	CASSLGPGSDTQYF
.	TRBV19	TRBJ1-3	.	TGTGCCAGTAGTCCCCAGGGGACTGGAAACACCATATATTTT	CASSPQGTGNTIYF
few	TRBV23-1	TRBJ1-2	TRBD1	TGCGCCAGCAGCAGGGGGGAAGTCGATGGCTACACCTTC	CASSRGEVDGYTF
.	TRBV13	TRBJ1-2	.	TGTGCCAGCAGTCCCTGGGGGGTTGGTGGTGGCTACACCTTC	CASSPWGVGGGYTF
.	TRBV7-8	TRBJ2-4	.	TGTGCCAGCAGCTTAGCATACAGGGCCAGGCAAAACATTCAGTACTTC	CASSLAYRARQNIQYF
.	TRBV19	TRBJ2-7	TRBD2	TGTGCCAGTAGTACGGGACTTAGCGGGTTTGGCGAGCAGTACTTC	CASSTGLSGFGEQYF
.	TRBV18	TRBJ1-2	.	TGTGCCAGCTCCCCCCAGCAGAGATCGGGAGGCTACACCTTC	CASSPQQRSGGYTF
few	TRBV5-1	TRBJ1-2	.	TGCGCCAGTAGGGGTTCTGGCTATGGCTACACCTTC	CASRGSGYGYTF
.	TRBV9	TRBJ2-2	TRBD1	TGTGCCAGCAGCCCTCGACAGGGGGCCGGGGAGCTGTTTTTT	CASSPRQGAGELFF
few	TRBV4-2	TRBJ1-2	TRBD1	TGTGCCAGCAGCCAAGATGGGGCGGGACAGACCAACTATGGCTACACCTTC	CASSQDGAGQTNYGYTF
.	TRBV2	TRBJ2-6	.	TGTGCCAGCAAACCGGGTGCTGGGGCCAACGTCCTGACTTTC	CASKPGAGANVLTF
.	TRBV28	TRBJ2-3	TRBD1	TGTGCCGTACCGGGACAGGGTGGAGATACGCAGTATTTT	CAVPGQGGDTQYF
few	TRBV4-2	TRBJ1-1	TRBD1	TGTGCCAGCAGCCAAGATGCCGGGACAGGGAACACTGAAGCTTTCTTT	CASSQDAGTGNTEAFF
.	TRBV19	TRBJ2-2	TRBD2	TGTGCCAGTAGTGCGCTAGCGGGAGGGTCCCTGGAGCTGTTTTTT	CASSALAGGSLELFF
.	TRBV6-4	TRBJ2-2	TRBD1	TGTGCCAGCAGTGACTCTGCAGGGGGCACCGGGGAGCTGTTTTTT	CASSDSAGGTGELFF
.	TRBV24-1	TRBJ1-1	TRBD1	TGTGCCACCAGTGATTTCTTACGGGACAGTTTCGTCTTT	CATSDFLRDSFVF
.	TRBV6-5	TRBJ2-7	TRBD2	TGTGCCAGCAGCACTAGCGGGAGAGGCGAGCAGTACTTC	CASSTSGRGEQYF
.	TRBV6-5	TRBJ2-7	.	TGTGCCAGCAGTTACGTGGAGGGGAGCCGCTACGAGCAGTACTTC	CASSYVEGSRYEQYF
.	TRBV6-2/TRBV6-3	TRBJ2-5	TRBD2	TGTGCCAGCAGTCAAGGACTAGCGGGAGTGGAGACCCAGTACTTC	CASSQGLAGVETQYF
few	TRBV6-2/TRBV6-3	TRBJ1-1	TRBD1	TGTGCCAGCAGTTTTCAAACAGAGACAGGGAACTTGAACACTGAAGCTTTCTTT	CASSFQTETGNLNTEAFF
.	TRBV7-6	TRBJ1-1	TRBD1	TGTGCCAGCAGCTCAGGACAGGGCGGTGCGAGCACTGAAGCTTTCTTT	CASSSGQGGASTEAFF
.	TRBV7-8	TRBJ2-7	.	TGTGCCAGCAGCTTAGCGGACGCAGGGGCCTACGAGCAGTACTTC	CASSLADAGAYEQYF